This passage covers 17 T cell receptor beta chains from one sample sequenced in a study of T cell responses to AZD1222 COVID-19 vaccine. The method was immunoSEQ multiplex PCR; TCRdb's version includes in-frame clones alone and lacks a portion of them. The data show roughly 58,000 clones, 89% seen once. Sample: peripheral blood, taken 28 days after the second AZD1222 dose. These receptor sequences come from an adult who received the AZD1222 COVID-19 vaccine.

This clone was counted a few times. The chain carries TRBV5-1 and TRBJ1-6; D is perhaps TRBD1 (5 bases). The germline gives CDR1 SGHRS, CDR2 YFSETQ. V lost 0 bases and J lost 8, with 12 bases in between. The CDR3 contains 15 residues. The CDR3 reads CASSLGGREDSPLHF. The CDR3 nucleotides read TGCGCCAGCAGCTTGGGGGGCAGGGAGGATTCACCCCTCCACTTT.

The chain links TRBV5-1 to TRBJ2-2; a weak D match, TRBD1 (6 bases). Germline V gene lookup returns CDR1 SGHRS and CDR2 YFSETQ. The length of the CDR3 is 14 residues. Trimming removed 1 base at V and 5 bases at J, with 9 bases between. The CDR3 DNA reads as TGCGCCAGCAGCTTGTACAGGGAGACCGGGGAGCTGTTTTTT. Translated, it gives CASSLYRETGELFF.

This clone has only a few counts. The chain recombines TRBV11-2 with TRBJ2-5; D is perhaps TRBD1 (6 bases). Germline lookup yields CDR1 SGHAT and CDR2 FQNNGV. This CDR3 region has 14 residues. Trimming stripped 0 bases from V and 4 bases from J, with 9 bases between. CDR3 in amino acids: CASSLDQGRETQYF. The CDR3 nucleotides read TGTGCCAGCAGCTTAGACCAGGGGAGAGAGACCCAGTACTTC.

V is TRBV19 and J is TRBJ1-5; D perhaps matches TRBD1 (5 bases). The CDR3 extends over 13 amino acids. CDR1 is LNHDA and CDR2 is SQIVND in the germline V gene (reference sequence). V was shortened by 7 bases and J by 4 bases, with 11 bases between the two germline ends. The CDR3 DNA is TGTGCCAGTAAGGGGATTTGGAATCAGCCCCAGCATTTT. Translation gives CASKGIWNQPQHF.

The chain is built from TRBV7-2 and TRBJ2-1; 10 nucleotides match TRBD2. Germline assignment: CDR1 SGHTA and CDR2 FQGNSA. V lost 1 base to trimming and J lost 7 bases; unmatched junction nucleotides: 10. The CDR3 is 17 residues long. The CDR3 here is CASSLGVGLAGANEQFF. In DNA, the CDR3 is TGTGCCAGCAGCTTAGGAGTCGGGCTAGCGGGAGCTAATGAGCAGTTCTTC.

V usage is TRBV3-1 (or the pseudogene TRBV3-2) and J usage is TRBJ1-2; 7 bases are shared with TRBD1. Trimming cost V 3 bases and J 4 bases; bases outside gene matches: 2. The CDR3 loop spans 13 amino acids. Germline-derived CDR1 and CDR2 are LGHDT and YNNKEL (reference sequence). In nucleotides, the CDR3 is TGTGCCAGCAGCCAGGGACAGTCCTATGGCTACACCTTC. Translating gives CASSQGQSYGYTF.

The J gene is TRBJ2-1, the V gene TRBV10-3, with 7 bases identical to TRBD2. CDR3 length: 16 residues. V was clipped by 4 bases and J by 0 bases; unmatched bases: 6. Per the germline V gene, CDR1 is ENHRY and CDR2 is SYGVKD. The CDR3 loop reads CAISGDSGSSYNEQFF. DNA for the CDR3: TGTGCCATCAGTGGGGATAGCGGGTCCTCCTACAATGAGCAGTTCTTC.

The gene calls are TRBV5-1 and TRBJ1-2; the match to TRBD1 covers 10 bases. There are 15 residues in the CDR3. V trimming: 4 bases; J trimming: 4 bases; junction bases outside the gene matches: 7. The V gene's germline CDR1 is SGHRS and CDR2 YFSETQ. The CDR3 DNA reads as TGCGCCAGCAGCCTCAGGACAGGGGGTAGCTATGGCTACACCTTC. This translates into CASSLRTGGSYGYTF.

The chain recombines TRBV19 with TRBJ1-6; unclear D gene. V dropped 2 bases and J dropped 6 bases, with 11 bases sitting between them. CDR1 and CDR2 (germline): LNHDA, SQIVND (reference sequence). CDR3 size: 15 residues. Here the CDR3 DNA reads TGTGCCAGTAGTATACTTGAGGGAGCTAATTCACCCCTCCACTTT. Translation gives CASSILEGANSPLHF.

The V call is TRBV19, the J call TRBJ1-5; tentatively, D is TRBD1 (5 bases). This CDR3 is 13 amino acids long. V lost 4 bases and J 5 bases, leaving 9 bases between the germline ends. Germline values: CDR1 LNHDA, CDR2 SQIVND (reference sequence). For the CDR3, the DNA is TGTGCCAGTAGTAGCCAGGGCCATCAGCCCCAGCATTTT. It encodes CASSSQGHQPQHF.

The gene calls are TRBV1 and TRBJ2-5; TRBD1 was called by the table and not checked on the DNA. TRBV1 is a known pseudogene. The CDR3 has 16 amino acids. CDR3 sequence: CTSSQSDRGSAETQYF. CDR3 in DNA: TGCACCAGCAGCCAGTCCGACAGGGGGTCAGCAGAGACCCAGTACTTC.

The chain uses TRBV24-1 and TRBJ1-5; 11 bases agree with TRBD1. CDR3 length: 18 residues. V gave up 9 bases and J gave up 0 bases; unmatched junction bases: 12. Germline CDR1 KGHDR, CDR2 SFDVKD. The CDR3 region is CATARDRGSVASNQPQHF. CDR3 DNA sequence: TGTGCCACCGCAAGGGACAGGGGGAGTGTGGCTAGCAATCAGCCCCAGCATTTT.

CDR3 sequence: CSANSYYEQYF. Here the CDR3 DNA reads TGCAGTGCCAATAGTTACTACGAGCAGTACTTC. The chain is built from TRBV20-1 and TRBJ2-7; the D is unclear. V was shortened by 6 bases and J by 3 bases, with 9 bases between the two germline ends. CDR1 and CDR2 from the germline V gene are DFQATT and SNEGSKA (reference sequence). There are 11 residues in the CDR3.

This chain links TRBV5-1 with TRBJ2-2; 7 bases are a match to TRBD1. Germline lookup yields CDR1 SGHRS and CDR2 YFSETQ. This CDR3 is 14 amino acids long. The V gene end was trimmed by 4 bases and the J gene end by 3 bases; junction bases not matched to a gene: 3. The CDR3 sequence is CASSPGQYTGELFF. For the CDR3, the DNA is TGCGCCAGCAGCCCGGGACAGTACACCGGGGAGCTGTTTTTT.

This rearrangement joins TRBV20-1 to TRBJ1-2; D gene uncertain. This CDR3 comprises 11 residues. The V gene lost 1 base and the J gene lost 6 bases, with 6 bases spanning the gap. Germline lookup yields CDR1 DFQATT and CDR2 SNEGSKA (reference sequence). CDR3: CSARARDGYTF. CDR3 DNA sequence: TGCAGTGCTAGAGCACGGGATGGCTACACCTTC.

This chain joins TRBV11-3 and TRBJ1-5, with D perhaps matching TRBD1 (5 bases). Between the trimmed V and J ends, which lost 2 bases and 0 bases, there was a span of 11 bases. The CDR3 has 16 residues. Germline-derived CDR1 and CDR2 are SGHNT and YENEEA. The CDR3 DNA follows: TGTGCCAGCAGCTTATCGGGGGTTTATAGCAATCAGCCCCAGCATTTT. It encodes CASSLSGVYSNQPQHF.

This chain links TRBV28 with TRBJ2-5, with D perhaps assigned TRBD1 or TRBD2 (5 bases each). CDR1 and CDR2 (germline): MDHEN, SYDVKM. V was cut by 1 base and J by 0 bases, with 12 bases left in between. This CDR3 has 16 amino acids. CDR3 residues: CASSLSQGPYQETQYF. In DNA form, the CDR3 reads TGTGCCAGCAGTTTATCTCAGGGACCGTACCAAGAGACCCAGTACTTC.